This TCR beta chain was sequenced for a study of technical replicates of blood from a few donors. Germline V gives CDR1 SGHTS, CDR2 YDEGEE. V was cut by 5 bases and J by 7 bases, with 19 bases left in between. The CDR3 consists of 14 residues. TCRdb keeps only in-frame clones here, not all; method: immunoSEQ multiplex PCR. This table holds 40,000 to 60,000 clones, about 86% found once. The chain is built from TRBV5-8 and TRBJ2-7, with D possibly TRBD1 on 6 matching bases. Sequencing was done on a sample of PBMCs. The receptor was derived from a human donor in good health. Some clones in this sample may be carry-over from other donors' samples. CDR3 in DNA: TGTGCCAGCAGGACCTCGCAGCAGGGGCTTGAGCAGTACTTC. Translation gives CASRTSQQGLEQYF.